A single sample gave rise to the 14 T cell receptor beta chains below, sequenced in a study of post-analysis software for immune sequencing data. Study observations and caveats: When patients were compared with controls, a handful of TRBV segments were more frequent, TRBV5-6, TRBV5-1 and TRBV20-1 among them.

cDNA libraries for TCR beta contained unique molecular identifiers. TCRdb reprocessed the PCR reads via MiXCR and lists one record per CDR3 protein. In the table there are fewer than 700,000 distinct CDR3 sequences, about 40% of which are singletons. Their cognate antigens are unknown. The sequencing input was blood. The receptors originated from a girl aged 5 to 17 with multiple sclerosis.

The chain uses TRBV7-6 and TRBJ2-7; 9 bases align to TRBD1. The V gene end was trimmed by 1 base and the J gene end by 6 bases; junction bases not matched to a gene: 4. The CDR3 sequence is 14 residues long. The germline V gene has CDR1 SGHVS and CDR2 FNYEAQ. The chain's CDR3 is CASSLEGTGSEQYF. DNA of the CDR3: TGTGCCAGCAGCTTAGAAGGGACAGGGAGCGAGCAGTACTTC.

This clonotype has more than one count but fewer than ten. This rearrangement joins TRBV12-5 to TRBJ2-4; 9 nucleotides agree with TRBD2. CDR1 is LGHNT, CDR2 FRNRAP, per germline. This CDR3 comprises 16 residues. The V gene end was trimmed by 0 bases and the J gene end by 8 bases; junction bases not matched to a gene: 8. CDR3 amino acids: CASGLVRGGAGHIQYF. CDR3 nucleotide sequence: TGTGCTAGTGGTTTGGTCCGCGGGGGGGCGGGACACATTCAGTACTTC.

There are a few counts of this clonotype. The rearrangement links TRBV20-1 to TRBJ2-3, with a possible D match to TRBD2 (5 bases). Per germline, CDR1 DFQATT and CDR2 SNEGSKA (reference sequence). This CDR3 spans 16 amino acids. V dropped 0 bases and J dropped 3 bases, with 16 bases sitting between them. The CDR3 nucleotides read TGCAGTGCTAGAGATCCAGGCCACACGGGGACAGATACGCAGTATTTT. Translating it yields CSARDPGHTGTDTQYF.

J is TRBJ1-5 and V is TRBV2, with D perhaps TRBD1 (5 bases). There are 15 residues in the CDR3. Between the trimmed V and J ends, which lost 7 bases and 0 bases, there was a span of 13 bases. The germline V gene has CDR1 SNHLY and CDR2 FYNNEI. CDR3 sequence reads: CASTPGGYSNQPQHF. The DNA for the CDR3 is TGTGCCAGCACCCCCGGGGGGTATAGCAATCAGCCCCAGCATTTT. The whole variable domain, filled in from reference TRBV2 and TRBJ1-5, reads EPEVTQTPSHQVTQMGQEVILRCVPISNHLYFYWYRQILGQKVEFLVSFYNNEISEKSEIFDDQFSVERPDGSNFTLKIRSTKLEDSAMYFCASTPGGYSNQPQHFGDGTRLSIL.

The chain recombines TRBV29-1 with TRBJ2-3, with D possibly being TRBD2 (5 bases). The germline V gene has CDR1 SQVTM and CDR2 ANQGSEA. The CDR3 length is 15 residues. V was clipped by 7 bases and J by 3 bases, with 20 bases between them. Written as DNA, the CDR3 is TGCAGCGCAGATAATAGCGAGGTGTTTACAGATACGCAGTATTTT. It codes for CSADNSEVFTDTQYF.

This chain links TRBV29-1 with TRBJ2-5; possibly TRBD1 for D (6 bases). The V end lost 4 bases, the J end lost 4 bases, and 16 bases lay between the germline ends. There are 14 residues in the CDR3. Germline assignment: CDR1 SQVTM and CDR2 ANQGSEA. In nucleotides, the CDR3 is TGCAGCGTTGCCGGGACACCCCCGGGAGAGACCCAGTACTTC. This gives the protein CSVAGTPPGETQYF.

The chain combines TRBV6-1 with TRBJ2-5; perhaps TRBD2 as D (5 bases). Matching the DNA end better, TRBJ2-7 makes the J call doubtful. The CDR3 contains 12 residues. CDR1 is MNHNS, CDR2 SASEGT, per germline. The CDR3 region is CASSERLAEQYF. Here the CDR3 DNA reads TGTGCCAGCAGTGAAAGGCTAGCCGAGCAGTACTTC.

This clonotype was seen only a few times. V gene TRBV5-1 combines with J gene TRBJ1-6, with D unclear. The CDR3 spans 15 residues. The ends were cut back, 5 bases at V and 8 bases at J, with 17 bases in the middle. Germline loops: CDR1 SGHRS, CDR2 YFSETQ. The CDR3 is CASSGRAGGDSPLHF. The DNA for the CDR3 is TGCGCCAGCAGTGGACGGGCAGGCGGGGATTCACCCCTCCACTTT.

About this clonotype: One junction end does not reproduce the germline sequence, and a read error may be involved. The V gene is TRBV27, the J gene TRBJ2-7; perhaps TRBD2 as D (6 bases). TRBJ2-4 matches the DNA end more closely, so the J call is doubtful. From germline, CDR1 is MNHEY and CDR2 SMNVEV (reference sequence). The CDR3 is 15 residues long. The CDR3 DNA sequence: TGTACCAGCAGTCTCATTAGCGGCCCCTTCGACATTCAGTACTTC. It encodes CTSSLISGPFDIQYF.

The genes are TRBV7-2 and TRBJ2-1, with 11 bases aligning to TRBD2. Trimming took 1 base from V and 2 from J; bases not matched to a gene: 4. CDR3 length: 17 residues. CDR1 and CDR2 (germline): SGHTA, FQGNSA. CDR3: CASSLDGSGRAYNEQFF. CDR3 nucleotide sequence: TGTGCCAGCAGCTTAGATGGTAGCGGGAGGGCCTACAATGAGCAGTTCTTC.

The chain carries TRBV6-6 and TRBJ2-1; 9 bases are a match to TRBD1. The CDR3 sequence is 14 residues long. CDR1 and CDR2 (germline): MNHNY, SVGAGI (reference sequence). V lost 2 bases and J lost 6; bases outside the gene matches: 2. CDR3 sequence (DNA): TGTGCCAGCAGTTACGTGACAGGGGGCAATGAGCAGTTCTTC. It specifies CASSYVTGGNEQFF.

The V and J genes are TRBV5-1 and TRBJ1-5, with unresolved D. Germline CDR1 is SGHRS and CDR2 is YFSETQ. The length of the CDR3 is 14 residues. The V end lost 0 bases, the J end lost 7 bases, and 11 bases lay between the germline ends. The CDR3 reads CASSLEGSGQPQHF. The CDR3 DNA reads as TGCGCCAGCAGCTTGGAGGGCAGTGGGCAGCCCCAGCATTTT.

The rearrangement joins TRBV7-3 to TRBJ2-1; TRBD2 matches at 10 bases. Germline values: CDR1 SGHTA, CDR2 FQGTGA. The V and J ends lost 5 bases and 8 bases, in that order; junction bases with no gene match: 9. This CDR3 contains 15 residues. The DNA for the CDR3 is TGTGCCAGCAGCCAGTCTGGGACTAGCGCTGATGAGCAGTTCTTC. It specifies CASSQSGTSADEQFF.

This CDR3 reads CASSLSRGPEYGYTF. The CDR3 DNA sequence: TGCGCCAGCAGCTTGAGTAGGGGGCCGGAATATGGCTACACCTTC. The J gene is TRBJ1-2, the V gene TRBV5-1; 7 bases line up with TRBD1. V was clipped by 1 base and J by 5 bases; unmatched bases: 8. This CDR3 contains 15 residues. Germline V CDR1 and CDR2: SGHRS, YFSETQ.